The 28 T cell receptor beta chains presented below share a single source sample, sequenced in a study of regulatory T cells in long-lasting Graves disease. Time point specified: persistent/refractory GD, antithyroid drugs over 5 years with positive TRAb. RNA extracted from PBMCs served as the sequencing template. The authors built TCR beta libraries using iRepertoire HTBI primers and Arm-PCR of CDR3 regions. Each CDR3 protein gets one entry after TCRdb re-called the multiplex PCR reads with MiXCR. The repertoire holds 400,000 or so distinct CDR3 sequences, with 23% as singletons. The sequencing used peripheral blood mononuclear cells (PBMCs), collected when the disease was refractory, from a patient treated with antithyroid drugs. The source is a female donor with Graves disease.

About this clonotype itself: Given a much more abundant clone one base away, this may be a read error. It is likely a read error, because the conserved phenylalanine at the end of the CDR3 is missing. The CDR3 region is CASSIRLIGRGGTEAFL. In DNA, the CDR3 is TGTGCCAGCAGCATAAGGTTGATAGGAAGGGGCGGCACTGAAGCTTTCCTT. This chain uses TRBV7-2 with TRBJ1-1; perhaps TRBD1 as D (5 bases). Germline CDR1 is SGHTA and CDR2 is FQGNSA. The V end lost 5 bases, the J end lost 4 bases, and 23 bases lay between the germline ends. The CDR3 spans 17 residues.

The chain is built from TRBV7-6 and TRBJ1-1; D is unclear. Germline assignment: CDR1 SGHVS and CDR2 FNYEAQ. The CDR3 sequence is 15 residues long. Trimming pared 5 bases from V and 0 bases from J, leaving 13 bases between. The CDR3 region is CASSNHPRMNTEAFF. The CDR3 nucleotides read TGTGCCAGCAGCAATCACCCGAGGATGAACACTGAAGCTTTCTTT.

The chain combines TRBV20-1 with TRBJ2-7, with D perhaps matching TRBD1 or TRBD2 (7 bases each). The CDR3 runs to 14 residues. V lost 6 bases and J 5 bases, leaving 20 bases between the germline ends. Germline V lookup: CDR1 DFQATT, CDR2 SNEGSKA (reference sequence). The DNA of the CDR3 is TGCAGTGCGGTTCAGGGGCAGGGGGGGAACGAGCAGTACTTC. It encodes CSAVQGQGGNEQYF.

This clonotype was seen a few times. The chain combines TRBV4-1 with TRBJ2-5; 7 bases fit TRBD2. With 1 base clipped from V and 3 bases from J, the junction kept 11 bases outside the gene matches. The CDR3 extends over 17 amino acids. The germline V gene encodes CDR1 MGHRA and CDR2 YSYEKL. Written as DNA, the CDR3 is TGCGCCAGCAGCCAAGGGCCGAGCGGGAATTGGGAAGAGACCCAGTACTTC. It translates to CASSQGPSGNWEETQYF.

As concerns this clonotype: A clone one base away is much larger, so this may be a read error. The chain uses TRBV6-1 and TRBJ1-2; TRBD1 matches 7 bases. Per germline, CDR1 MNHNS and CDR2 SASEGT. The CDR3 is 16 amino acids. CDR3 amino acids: CASNRDRNLDNYDYTF. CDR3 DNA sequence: TGTGCCAGCAACCGGGACAGAAATCTCGATAACTATGACTACACCTTC.

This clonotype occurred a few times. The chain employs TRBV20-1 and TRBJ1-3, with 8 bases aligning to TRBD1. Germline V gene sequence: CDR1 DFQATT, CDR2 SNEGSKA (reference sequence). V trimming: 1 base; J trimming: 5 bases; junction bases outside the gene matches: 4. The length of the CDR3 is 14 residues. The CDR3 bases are TGCAGTGCTAGAGCAGGACAGGGTAGAAACACCATATATTTT. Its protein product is CSARAGQGRNTIYF.

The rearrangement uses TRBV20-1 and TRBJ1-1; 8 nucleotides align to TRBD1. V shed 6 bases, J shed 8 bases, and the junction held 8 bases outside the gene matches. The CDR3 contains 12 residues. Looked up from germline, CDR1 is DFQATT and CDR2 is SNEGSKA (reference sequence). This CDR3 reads CSAGGQDGEAFF. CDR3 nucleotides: TGCAGTGCCGGGGGACAGGACGGGGAAGCTTTCTTT.

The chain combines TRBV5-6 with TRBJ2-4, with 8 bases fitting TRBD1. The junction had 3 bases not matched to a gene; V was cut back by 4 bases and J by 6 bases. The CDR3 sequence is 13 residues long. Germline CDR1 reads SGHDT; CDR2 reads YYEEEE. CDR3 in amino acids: CASSPGQGNIQYF. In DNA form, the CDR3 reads TGTGCCAGCAGCCCCGGACAGGGAAACATTCAGTACTTC.

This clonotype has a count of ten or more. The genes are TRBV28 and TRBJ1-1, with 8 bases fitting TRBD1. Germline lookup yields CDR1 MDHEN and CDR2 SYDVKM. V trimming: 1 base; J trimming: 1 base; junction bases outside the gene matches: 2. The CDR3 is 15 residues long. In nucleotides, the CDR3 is TGTGCCAGCAGTTTATCGGGACAGGCGAACACTGAAGCTTTCTTT. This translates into CASSLSGQANTEAFF.

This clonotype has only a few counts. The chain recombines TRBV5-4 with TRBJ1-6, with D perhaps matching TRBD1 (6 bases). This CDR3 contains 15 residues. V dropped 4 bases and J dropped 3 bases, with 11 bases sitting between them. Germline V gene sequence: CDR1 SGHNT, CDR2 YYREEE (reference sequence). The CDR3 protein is CASSPQQGYNSPLHF. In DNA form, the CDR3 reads TGTGCCAGCAGCCCTCAACAGGGCTATAATTCACCCCTCCACTTT.

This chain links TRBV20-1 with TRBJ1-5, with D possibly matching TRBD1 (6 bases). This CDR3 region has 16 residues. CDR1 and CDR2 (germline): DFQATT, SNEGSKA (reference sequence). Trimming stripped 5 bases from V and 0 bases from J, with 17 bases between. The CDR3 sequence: CSALGTPVNSNQPQHF. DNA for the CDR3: TGCAGTGCTCTCGGGACACCCGTTAATAGCAATCAGCCCCAGCATTTT.

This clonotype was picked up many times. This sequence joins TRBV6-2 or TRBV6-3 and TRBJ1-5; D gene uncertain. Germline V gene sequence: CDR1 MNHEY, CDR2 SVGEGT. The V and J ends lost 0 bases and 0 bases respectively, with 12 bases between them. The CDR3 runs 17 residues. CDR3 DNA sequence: TGTGCCAGCAGTTACTCGCCGGGGAAATATAGCAATCAGCCCCAGCATTTT. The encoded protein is CASSYSPGKYSNQPQHF.

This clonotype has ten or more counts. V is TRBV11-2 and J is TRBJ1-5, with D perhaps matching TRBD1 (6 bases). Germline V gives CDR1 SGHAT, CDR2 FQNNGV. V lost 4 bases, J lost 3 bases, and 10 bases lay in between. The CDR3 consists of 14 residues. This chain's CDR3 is CASSSGTHNQPQHF. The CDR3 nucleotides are TGTGCCAGCAGCTCCGGGACACACAATCAGCCCCAGCATTTT.

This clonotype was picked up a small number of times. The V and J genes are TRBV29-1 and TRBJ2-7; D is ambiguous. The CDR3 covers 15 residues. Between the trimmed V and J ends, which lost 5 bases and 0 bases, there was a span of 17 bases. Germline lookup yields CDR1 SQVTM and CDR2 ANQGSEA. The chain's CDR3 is CSVRLLHQTSYEQYF. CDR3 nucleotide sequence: TGCAGCGTTCGTCTACTACATCAGACCTCCTACGAGCAGTACTTC.

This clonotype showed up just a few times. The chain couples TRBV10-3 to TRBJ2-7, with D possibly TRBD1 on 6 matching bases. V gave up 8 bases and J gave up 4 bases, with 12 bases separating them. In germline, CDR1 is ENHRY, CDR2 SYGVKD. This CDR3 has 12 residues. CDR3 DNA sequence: TGTGCCATCGGTAATACAGGGTACGAGCAGTACTTC. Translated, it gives CAIGNTGYEQYF.

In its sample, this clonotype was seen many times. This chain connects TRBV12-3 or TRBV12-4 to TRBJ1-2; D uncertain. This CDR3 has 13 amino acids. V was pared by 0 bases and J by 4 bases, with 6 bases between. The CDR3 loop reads CASSLAGIYGYTF. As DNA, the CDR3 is TGTGCCAGCAGTTTAGCAGGGATCTATGGCTACACCTTC.

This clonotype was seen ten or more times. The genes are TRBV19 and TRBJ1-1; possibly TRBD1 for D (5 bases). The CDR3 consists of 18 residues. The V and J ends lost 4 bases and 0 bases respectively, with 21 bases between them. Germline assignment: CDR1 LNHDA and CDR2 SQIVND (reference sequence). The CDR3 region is CASSKDIRALTMNTEAFF. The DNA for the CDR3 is TGTGCCAGTAGTAAGGACATCAGGGCCCTCACTATGAACACTGAAGCTTTCTTT.

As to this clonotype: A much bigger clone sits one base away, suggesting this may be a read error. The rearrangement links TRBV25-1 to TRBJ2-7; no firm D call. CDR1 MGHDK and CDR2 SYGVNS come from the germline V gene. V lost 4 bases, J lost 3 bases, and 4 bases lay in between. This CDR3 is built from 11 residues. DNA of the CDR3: TGTGCCAGCAGTGCCCTCTACGAGCAGTACTTC. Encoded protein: CASSALYEQYF.

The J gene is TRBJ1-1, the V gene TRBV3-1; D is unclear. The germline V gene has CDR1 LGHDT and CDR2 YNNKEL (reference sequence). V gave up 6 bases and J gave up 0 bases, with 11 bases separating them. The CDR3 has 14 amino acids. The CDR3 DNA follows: TGTGCCAGCAGTCGATCTTATGTGAACACTGAAGCTTTCTTT. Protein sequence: CASSRSYVNTEAFF.

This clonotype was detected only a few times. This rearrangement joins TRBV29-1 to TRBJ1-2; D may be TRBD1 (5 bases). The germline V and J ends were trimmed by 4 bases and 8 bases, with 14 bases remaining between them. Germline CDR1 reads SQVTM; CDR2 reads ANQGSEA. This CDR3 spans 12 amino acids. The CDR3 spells CSVGEGVEGYTF. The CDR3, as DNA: TGCAGCGTTGGAGAAGGGGTAGAGGGCTACACCTTC.

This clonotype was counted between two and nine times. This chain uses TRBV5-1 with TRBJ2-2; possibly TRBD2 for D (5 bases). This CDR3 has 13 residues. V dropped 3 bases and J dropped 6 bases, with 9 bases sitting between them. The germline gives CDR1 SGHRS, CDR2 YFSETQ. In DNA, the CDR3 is TGCGCCAGCAGCTACGAGGGTGCCGGGGAGCTGTTTTTT. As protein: CASSYEGAGELFF.

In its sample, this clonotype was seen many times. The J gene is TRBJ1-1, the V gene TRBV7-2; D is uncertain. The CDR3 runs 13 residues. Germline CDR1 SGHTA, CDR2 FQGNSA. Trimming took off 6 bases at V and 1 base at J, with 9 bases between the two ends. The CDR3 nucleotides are TGTGCCAGCAGGGTGGTTCCGAACACTGAAGCTTTCTTT. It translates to CASRVVPNTEAFF.

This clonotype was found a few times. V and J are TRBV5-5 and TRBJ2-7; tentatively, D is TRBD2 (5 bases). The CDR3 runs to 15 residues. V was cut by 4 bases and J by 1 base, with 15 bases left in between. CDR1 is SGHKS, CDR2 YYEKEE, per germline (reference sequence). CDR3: CASSPVGILSYEQYF. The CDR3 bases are TGTGCCAGCAGCCCAGTCGGGATTCTATCCTACGAGCAGTACTTC.

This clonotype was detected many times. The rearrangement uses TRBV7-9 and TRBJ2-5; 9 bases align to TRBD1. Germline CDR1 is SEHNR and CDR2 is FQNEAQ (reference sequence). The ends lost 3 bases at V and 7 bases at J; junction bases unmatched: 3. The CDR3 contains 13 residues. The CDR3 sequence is CASSLDRGGTQYF. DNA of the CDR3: TGTGCCAGCAGCTTGGACAGGGGTGGGACCCAGTACTTC.

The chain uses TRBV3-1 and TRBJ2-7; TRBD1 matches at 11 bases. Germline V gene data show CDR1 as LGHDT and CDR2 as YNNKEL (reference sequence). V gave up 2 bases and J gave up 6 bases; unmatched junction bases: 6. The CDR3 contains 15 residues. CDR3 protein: CASSQRGQGGGEQYF. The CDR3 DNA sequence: TGTGCCAGCAGCCAACGGGGACAGGGGGGAGGCGAGCAGTACTTC.

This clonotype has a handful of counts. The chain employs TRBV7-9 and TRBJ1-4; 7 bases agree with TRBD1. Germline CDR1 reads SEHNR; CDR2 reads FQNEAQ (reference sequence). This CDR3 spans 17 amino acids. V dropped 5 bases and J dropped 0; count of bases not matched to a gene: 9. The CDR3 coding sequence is TGTGCCAGCAGCCCCCAACAGGGGACTGCAACTAATGAAAAACTGTTTTTT. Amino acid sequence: CASSPQQGTATNEKLFF. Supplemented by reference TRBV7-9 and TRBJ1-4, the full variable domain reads DTGVSQNPRHKITKRGQNVTFRCDPISEHNRLYWYRQTLGQGPEFLTYFQNEAQLEKSRLLSDRFSAERPKGSFSTLEIQRTEQGDSAMYLCASSPQQGTATNEKLFFGSGTQLSVL.

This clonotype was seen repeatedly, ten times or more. In nucleotides, the CDR3 is TGCAGTGCTAGAGACACGGGACAGGGCTGGGAGACCCAGTACTTC. Its protein product is CSARDTGQGWETQYF. The chain recombines TRBV20-1 with TRBJ2-5; 9 bases match TRBD1. The germline V gene encodes CDR1 DFQATT and CDR2 SNEGSKA (reference sequence). The CDR3 is 15 residues long. Germline trimming cut 0 bases from V and 5 bases from J; bases unmatched to any gene: 7.

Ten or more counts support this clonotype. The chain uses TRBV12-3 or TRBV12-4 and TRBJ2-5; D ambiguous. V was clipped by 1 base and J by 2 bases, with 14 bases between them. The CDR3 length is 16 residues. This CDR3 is CASSLVKAGPQETQYF. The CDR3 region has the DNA TGTGCCAGCAGTTTAGTTAAGGCAGGCCCACAAGAGACCCAGTACTTC.